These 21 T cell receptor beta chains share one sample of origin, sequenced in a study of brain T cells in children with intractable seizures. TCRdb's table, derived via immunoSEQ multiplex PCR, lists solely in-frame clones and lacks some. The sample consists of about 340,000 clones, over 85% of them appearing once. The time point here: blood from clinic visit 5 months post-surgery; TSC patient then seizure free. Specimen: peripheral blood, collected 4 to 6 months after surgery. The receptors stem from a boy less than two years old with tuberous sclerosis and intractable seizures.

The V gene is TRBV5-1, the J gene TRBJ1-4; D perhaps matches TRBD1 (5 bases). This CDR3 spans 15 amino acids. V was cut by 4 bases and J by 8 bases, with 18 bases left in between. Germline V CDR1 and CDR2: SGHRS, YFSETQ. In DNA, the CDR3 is TGCGCCAGCAGCCCGATGGGGGGGGTAGGCGAAAAACTGTTTTTT. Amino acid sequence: CASSPMGGVGEKLFF.

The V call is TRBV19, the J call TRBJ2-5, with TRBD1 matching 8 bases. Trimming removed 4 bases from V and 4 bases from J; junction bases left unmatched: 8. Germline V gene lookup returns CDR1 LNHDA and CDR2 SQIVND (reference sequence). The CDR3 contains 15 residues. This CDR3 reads CASSRTSGGLETQYF. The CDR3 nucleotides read TGTGCCAGTAGTAGGACCTCAGGGGGCCTAGAGACCCAGTACTTC.

The CDR3 here is CATSDPGTSGWGETQYF. The CDR3 DNA reads as TGTGCCACCAGTGACCCTGGGACTAGCGGTTGGGGAGAGACCCAGTACTTC. V and J are TRBV24-1 and TRBJ2-5, with 11 nucleotides matching TRBD2. Germline V gene data show CDR1 as KGHDR and CDR2 as SFDVKD. This CDR3 is 17 amino acids long. After removal of 4 bases from V and 4 bases from J, the junction contained 10 bases not matched to a gene.

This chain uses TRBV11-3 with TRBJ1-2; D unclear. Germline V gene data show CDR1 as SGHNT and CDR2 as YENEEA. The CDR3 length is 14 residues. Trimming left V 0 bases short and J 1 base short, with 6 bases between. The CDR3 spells CASSLDRSNYGYTF. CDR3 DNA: TGTGCCAGCAGCTTAGATAGGAGTAACTATGGCTACACCTTC.

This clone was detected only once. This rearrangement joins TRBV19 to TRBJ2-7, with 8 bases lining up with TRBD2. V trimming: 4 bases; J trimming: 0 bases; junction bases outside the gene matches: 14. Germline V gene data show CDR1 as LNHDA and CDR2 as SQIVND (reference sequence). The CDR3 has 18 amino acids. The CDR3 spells CASSTQTGGRGYSYEQYF. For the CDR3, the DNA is TGTGCCAGTAGTACACAGACGGGGGGGCGCGGCTACTCCTACGAGCAGTACTTC.

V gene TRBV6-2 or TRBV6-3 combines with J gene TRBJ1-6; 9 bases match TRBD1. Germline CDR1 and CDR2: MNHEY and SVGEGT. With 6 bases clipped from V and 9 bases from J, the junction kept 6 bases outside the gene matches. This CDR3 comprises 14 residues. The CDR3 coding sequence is TGTGCCAGCAGACCTGGGACAGGGAGTTCACCCCTCCACTTT. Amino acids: CASRPGTGSSPLHF.

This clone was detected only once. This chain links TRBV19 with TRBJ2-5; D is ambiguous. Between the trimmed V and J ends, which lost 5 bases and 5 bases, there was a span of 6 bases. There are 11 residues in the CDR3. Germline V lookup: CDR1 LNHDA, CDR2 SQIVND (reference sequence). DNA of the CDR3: TGTGCCAGTAGTGGAAGGGAGACCCAGTACTTC. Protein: CASSGRETQYF.

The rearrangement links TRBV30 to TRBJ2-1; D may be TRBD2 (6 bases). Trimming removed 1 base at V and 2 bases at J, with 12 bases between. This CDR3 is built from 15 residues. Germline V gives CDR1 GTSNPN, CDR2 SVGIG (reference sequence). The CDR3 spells CAWSDTSITYNEQFF. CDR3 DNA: TGTGCCTGGAGTGACACTAGCATAACCTACAATGAGCAGTTCTTC.

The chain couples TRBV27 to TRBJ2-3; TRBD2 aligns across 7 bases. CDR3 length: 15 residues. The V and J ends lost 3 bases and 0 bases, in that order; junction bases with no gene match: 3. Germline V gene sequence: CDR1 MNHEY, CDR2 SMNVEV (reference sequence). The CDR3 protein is CASSLGGRSTDTQYF. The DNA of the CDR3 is TGTGCCAGCAGTTTGGGAGGGAGGAGCACAGATACGCAGTATTTT.

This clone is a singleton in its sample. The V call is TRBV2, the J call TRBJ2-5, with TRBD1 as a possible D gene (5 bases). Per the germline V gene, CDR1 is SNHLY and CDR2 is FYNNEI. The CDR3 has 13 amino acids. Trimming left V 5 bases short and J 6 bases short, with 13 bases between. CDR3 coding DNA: TGTGCCAGCAGTCCCAGTCTGGGGCAGACCCAGTACTTC. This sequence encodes CASSPSLGQTQYF.

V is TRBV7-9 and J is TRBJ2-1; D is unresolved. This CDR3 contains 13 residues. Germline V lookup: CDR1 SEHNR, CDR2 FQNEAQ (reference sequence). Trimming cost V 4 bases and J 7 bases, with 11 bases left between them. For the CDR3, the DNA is TGTGCCAGCAGCTCGAGATATGGGAATGAGCAGTTCTTC. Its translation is CASSSRYGNEQFF.

CDR3 bases: TGTGCCACCAGCAGAGATTTGGCAGGGGGGCATCAGCCCCAGCATTTT. Translated: CATSRDLAGGHQPQHF. This chain connects TRBV15 to TRBJ1-5; TRBD1 aligns across 7 bases. The V segment lost 0 bases and the J segment 5 bases; nucleotides outside the gene matches: 7. Germline V lookup: CDR1 LNHNV, CDR2 YYDKDF (reference sequence). The CDR3 extends over 16 amino acids.

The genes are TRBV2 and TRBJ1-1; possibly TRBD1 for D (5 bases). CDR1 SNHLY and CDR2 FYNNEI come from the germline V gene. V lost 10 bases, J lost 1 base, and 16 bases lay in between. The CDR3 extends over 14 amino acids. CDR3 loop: CATPPGRGNTEAFF. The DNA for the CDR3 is TGTGCCACTCCTCCGGGACGGGGGAACACTGAAGCTTTCTTT.

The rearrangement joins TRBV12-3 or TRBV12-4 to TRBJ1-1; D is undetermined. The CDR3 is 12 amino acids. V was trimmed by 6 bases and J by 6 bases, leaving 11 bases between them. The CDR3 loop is CASSLDSAEAFF. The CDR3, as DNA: TGTGCCAGCAGCCTCGATTCCGCTGAAGCTTTCTTT.

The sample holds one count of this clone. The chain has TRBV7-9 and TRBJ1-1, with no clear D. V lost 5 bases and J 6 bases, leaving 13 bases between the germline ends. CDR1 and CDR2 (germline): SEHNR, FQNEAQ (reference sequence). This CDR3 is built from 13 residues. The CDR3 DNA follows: TGTGCCAGCAGCCCGAGTGGCAGTCCTGAAGCTTTCTTT. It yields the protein CASSPSGSPEAFF.

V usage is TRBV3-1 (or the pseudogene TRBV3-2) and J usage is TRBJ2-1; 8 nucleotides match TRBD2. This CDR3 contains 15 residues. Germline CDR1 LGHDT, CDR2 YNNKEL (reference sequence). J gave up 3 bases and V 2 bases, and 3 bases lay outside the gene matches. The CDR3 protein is CASSQNSGSYNEQFF. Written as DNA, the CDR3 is TGTGCCAGCAGCCAAAACAGCGGGAGCTACAATGAGCAGTTCTTC.

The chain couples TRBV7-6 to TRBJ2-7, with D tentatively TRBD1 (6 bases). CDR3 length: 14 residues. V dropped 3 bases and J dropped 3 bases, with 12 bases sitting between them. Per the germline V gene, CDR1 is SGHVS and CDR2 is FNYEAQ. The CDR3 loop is CASSFGQGLYEQYF. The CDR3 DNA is TGTGCCAGCAGCTTCGGGCAGGGGCTCTACGAGCAGTACTTC.

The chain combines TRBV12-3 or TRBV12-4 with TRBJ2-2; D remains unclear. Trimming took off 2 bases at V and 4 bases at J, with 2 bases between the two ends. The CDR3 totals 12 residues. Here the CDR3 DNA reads TGTGCCAGCAGTTTATTCACCGGGGAGCTGTTTTTT. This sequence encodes CASSLFTGELFF.

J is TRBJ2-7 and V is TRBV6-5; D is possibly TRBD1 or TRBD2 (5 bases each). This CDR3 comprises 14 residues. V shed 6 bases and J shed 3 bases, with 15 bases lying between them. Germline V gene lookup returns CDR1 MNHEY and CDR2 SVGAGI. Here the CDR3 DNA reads TGTGCCAGCAGGACCGGGACGGGGAGCTACGAGCAGTACTTC. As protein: CASRTGTGSYEQYF.

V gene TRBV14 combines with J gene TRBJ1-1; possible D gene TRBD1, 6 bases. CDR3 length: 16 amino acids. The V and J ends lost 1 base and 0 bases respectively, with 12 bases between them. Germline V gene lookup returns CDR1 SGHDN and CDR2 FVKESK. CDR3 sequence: CASSQGTEALNTEAFF. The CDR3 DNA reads TGTGCCAGCAGCCAAGGGACAGAGGCCCTGAACACTGAAGCTTTCTTT.

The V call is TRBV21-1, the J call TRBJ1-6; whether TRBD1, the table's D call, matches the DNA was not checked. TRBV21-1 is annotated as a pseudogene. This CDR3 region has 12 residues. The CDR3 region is CASSKGPLPLHF. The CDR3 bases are TGTGCCAGCAGCAAAGGGCCCTTGCCCCTCCACTTT.